The sequence of this T cell receptor (beta chain) was determined in a study of blood T cell repertoires in COVID-19. At the level of the study: PBMCs, B-cell-depleted T cells, or T cells were the source of the cDNA or gDNA that made up the material.

This CDR3 is built from 14 residues. Germline values: CDR1 SEHNR, CDR2 FQNEAQ (reference sequence). V gave up 1 base and J gave up 6 bases; unmatched junction bases: 6. The protocol was immunoSEQ multiplex PCR, while the TCRdb copy is restricted to in-frame clones and leaves out a portion. The sample has 90,000 to 120,000 clones, 80% to 85% seen once. Source material: peripheral blood. The J gene is TRBJ2-7, the V gene TRBV7-9; 7 bases map to TRBD2. This receptor was taken from a human donor in a cohort sampled during active COVID-19. CDR3 residues: CASSLGGGYPEQYF. CDR3 coding DNA: TGTGCCAGCAGCTTAGGGGGAGGGTATCCCGAGCAGTACTTC.